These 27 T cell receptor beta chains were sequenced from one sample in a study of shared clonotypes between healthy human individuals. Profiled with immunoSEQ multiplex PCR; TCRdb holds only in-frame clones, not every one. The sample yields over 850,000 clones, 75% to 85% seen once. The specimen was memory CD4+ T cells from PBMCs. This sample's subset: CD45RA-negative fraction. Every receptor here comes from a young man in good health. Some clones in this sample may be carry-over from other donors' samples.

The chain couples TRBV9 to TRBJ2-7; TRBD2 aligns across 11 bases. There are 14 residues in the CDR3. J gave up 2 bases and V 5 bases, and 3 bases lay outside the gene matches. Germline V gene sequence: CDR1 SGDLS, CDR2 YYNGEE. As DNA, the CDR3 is TGTGCCAGCAGTCAGGGACTAGCGGCCTACGAGCAGTACTTC. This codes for CASSQGLAAYEQYF.

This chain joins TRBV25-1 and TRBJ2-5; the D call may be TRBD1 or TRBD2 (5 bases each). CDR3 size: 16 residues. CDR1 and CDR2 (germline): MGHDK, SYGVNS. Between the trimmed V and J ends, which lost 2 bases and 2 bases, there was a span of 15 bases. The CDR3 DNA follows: TGTGCCAGCAGTGAACTCCGGGACGGGCTGCAAGAGACCCAGTACTTC. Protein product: CASSELRDGLQETQYF.

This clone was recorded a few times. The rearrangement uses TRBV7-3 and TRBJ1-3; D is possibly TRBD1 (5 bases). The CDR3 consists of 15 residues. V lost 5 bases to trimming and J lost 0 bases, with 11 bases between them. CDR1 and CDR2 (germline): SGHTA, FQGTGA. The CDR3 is CASSRDPSSGNTIYF. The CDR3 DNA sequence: TGTGCCAGCAGCCGGGACCCAAGCTCTGGAAACACCATATATTTT.

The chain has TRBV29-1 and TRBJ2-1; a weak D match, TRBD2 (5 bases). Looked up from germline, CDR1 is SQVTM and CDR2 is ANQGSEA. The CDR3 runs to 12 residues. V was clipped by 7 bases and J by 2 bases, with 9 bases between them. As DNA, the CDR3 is TGCAGCGCCTACGGGGCCTACAATGAGCAGTTCTTC. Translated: CSAYGAYNEQFF.

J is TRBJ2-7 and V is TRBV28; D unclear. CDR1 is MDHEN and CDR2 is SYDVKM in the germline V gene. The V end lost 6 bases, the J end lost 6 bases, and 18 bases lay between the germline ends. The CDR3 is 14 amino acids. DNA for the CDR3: TGTGCCAGCAGCCAGCAACCGAGTCAGGTCGAGCAGTACTTC. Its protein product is CASSQQPSQVEQYF.

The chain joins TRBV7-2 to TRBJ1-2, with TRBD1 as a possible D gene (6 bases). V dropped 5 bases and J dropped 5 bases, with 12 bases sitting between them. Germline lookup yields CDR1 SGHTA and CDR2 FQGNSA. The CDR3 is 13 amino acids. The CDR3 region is CASSKPGEYGYTF. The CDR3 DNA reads TGTGCCAGCAGCAAACCAGGGGAATATGGCTACACCTTC. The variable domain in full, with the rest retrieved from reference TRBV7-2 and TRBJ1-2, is GAGVSQSPSNKVTEKGKDVELRCDPISGHTALYWYRQSLGQGLEFLIYFQGNSAPDKSGLPSDRFSAERTGGSVSTLTIQRTQQEDSAVYLCASSKPGEYGYTFGSGTRLTVV.

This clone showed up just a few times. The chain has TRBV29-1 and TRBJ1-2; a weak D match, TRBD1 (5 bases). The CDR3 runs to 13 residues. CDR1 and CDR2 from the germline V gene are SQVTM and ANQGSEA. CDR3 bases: TGCAGTGCCCTCGAGAGGGGCTCCTATGGCTACACCTTC. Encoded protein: CSALERGSYGYTF. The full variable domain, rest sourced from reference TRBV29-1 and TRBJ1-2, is SAVISQKPSRDICQRGTSLTIQCQVDSQVTMMFWYRQQPGQSLTLIATANQGSEATYESGFVIDKFPISRPNLTFSTLTVSNMSPEDSSIYLCSALERGSYGYTFGSGTRLTVV.

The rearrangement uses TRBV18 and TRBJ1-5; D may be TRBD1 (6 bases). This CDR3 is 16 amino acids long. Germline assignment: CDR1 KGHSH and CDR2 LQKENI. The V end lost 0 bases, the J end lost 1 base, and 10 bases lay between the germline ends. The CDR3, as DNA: TGTGCCAGCTCACCACCCGGGACACGGAGCAATCAGCCCCAGCATTTT. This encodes CASSPPGTRSNQPQHF.

Here the CDR3 reads CASSPPSGLAVNNEQFF. CDR3 DNA: TGTGCCAGCTCACCACCATCAGGACTAGCGGTAAACAATGAGCAGTTCTTC. The chain recombines TRBV18 with TRBJ2-1; 10 bases match TRBD2. Germline V gene data show CDR1 as KGHSH and CDR2 as LQKENI. This CDR3 contains 17 residues. The trim removed 0 bases at V and 5 bases at J, leaving 7 bases unmatched.

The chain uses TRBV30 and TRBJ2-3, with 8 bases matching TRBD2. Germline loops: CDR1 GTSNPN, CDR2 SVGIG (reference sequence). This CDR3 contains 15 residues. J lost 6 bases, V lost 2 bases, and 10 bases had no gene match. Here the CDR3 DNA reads TGTGCCTGGAGTTCGGATAGCGGGACCGGGGATACGCAGTATTTT. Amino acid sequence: CAWSSDSGTGDTQYF.

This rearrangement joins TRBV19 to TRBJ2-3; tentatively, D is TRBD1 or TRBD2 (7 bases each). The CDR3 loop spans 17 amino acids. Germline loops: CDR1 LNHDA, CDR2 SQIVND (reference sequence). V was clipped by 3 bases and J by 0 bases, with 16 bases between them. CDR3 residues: CASSMGRGPKSTDTQYF. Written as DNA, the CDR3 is TGTGCCAGTAGTATGGGGAGGGGGCCGAAAAGCACAGATACGCAGTATTTT.

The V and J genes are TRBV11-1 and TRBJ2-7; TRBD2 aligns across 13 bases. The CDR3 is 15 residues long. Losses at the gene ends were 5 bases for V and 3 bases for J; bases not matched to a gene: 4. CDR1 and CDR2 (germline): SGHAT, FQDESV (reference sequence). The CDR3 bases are TGTGCCAGCAGCCGCCGGACTAGCGGGAGCTACGAGCAGTACTTC. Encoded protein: CASSRRTSGSYEQYF.

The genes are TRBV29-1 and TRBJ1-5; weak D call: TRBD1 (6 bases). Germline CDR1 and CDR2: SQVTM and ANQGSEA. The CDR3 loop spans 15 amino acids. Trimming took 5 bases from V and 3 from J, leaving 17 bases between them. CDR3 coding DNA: TGCAGCGTTACCTCCGGGACAAATTTCAATCAGCCCCAGCATTTT. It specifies CSVTSGTNFNQPQHF. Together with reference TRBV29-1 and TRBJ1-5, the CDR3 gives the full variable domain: SAVISQKPSRDICQRGTSLTIQCQVDSQVTMMFWYRQQPGQSLTLIATANQGSEATYESGFVIDKFPISRPNLTFSTLTVSNMSPEDSSIYLCSVTSGTNFNQPQHFGDGTRLSIL.

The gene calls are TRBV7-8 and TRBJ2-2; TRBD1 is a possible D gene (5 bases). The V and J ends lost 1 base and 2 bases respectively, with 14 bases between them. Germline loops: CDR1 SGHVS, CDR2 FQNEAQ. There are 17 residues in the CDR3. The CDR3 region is CASSLVVRTPNTGELFF. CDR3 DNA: TGTGCCAGCAGCTTAGTAGTCCGGACACCCAACACCGGGGAGCTGTTTTTT.

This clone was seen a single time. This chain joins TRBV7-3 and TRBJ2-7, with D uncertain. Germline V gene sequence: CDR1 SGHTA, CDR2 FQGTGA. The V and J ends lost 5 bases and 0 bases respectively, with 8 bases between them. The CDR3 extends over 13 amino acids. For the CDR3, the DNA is TGTGCCAGCAGCCCCCCGAACTCCTACGAGCAGTACTTC. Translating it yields CASSPPNSYEQYF.

CDR3 sequence (DNA): TGTGCCAGCAGCGAGGACAGTATCGGGGAGACCCAGTACTTC. Protein product: CASSEDSIGETQYF. The V call is TRBV7-3, the J call TRBJ2-5, with TRBD1 as a possible D gene (6 bases). V lost 5 bases and J 5 bases, leaving 15 bases between the germline ends. The length of the CDR3 is 14 residues. Germline V gene data show CDR1 as SGHTA and CDR2 as FQGTGA.

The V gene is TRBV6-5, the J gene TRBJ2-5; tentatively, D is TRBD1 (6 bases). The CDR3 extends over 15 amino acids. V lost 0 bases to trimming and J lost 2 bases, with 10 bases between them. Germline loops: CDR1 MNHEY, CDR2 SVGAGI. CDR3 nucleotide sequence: TGTGCCAGCAGTTACTCGACAGGTGTACAAGAGACCCAGTACTTC. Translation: CASSYSTGVQETQYF.

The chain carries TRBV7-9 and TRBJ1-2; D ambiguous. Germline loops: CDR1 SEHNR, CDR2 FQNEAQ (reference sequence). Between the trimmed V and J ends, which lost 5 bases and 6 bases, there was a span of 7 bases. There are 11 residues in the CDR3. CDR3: CASSLTDGYTF. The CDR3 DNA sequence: TGTGCCAGCAGCCTTACAGATGGCTACACCTTC.

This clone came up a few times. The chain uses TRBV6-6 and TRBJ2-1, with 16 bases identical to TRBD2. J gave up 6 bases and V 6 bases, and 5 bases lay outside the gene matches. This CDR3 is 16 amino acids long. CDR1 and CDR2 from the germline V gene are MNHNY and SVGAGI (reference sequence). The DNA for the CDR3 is TGTGCCAGCAGCCTAGGGACTAGCGGGAGGGGCAATGAGCAGTTCTTC. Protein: CASSLGTSGRGNEQFF.

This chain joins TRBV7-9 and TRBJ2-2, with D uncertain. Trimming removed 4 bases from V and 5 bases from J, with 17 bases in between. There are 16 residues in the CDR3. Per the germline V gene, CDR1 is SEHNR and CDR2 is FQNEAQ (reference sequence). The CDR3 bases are TGTGCCAGCAGCTCATTCGGCAAGGGCGGTACCGGGGAGCTGTTTTTT. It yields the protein CASSSFGKGGTGELFF. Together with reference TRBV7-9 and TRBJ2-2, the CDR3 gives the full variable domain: DTGVSQNPRHKITKRGQNVTFRCDPISEHNRLYWYRQTLGQGPEFLTYFQNEAQLEKSRLLSDRFSAERPKGSFSTLEIQRTEQGDSAMYLCASSSFGKGGTGELFFGEGSRLTVL.

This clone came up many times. The CDR3 loop is CASSPALGEQFF. The CDR3 DNA reads TGTGCCAGCAGCCCAGCTCTGGGGGAGCAGTTCTTC. The rearrangement links TRBV7-6 to TRBJ2-1; D gene ambiguous. CDR1 and CDR2 (germline): SGHVS, FNYEAQ. Trimming removed 5 bases at V and 10 bases at J, with 12 bases between. This CDR3 has 12 residues.

The CDR3 is CASSLRGLAGMDNEQFF. The DNA for the CDR3 is TGTGCCAGCAGCTTAAGAGGACTAGCGGGTATGGACAATGAGCAGTTCTTC. The chain joins TRBV7-9 to TRBJ2-1; 11 bases map to TRBD2. V shed 2 bases, J shed 5 bases, and the junction held 8 bases outside the gene matches. Germline CDR1 is SEHNR and CDR2 is FQNEAQ (reference sequence). The CDR3 spans 17 residues.

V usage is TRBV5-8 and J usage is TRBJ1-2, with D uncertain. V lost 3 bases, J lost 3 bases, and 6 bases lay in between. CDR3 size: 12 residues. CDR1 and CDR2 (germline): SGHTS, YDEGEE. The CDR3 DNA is TGTGCCAGCAGCTCTTTCGACTATGGCTACACCTTC. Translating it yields CASSSFDYGYTF.

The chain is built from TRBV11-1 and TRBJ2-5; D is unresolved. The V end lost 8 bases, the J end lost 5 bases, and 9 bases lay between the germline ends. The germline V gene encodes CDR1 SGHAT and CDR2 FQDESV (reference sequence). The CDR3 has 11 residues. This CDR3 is CASGVAETQYF. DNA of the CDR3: TGTGCCAGCGGCGTGGCGGAGACCCAGTACTTC.

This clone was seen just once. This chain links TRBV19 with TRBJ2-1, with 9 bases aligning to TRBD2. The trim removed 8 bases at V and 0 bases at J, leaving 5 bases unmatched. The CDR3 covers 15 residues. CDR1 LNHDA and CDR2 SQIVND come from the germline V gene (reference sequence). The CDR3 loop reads CASSRLAASYNEQFF. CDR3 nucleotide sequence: TGTGCCAGTTCAAGACTAGCGGCCTCCTACAATGAGCAGTTCTTC.

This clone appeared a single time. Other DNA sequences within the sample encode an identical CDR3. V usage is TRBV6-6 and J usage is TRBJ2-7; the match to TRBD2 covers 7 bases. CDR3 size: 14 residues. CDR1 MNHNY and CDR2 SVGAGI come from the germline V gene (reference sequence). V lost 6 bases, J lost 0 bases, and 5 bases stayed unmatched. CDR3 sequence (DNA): TGTGCCAGCAGGGCTAGCGGAAGCTCCTACGAGCAGTACTTC. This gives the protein CASRASGSSYEQYF.

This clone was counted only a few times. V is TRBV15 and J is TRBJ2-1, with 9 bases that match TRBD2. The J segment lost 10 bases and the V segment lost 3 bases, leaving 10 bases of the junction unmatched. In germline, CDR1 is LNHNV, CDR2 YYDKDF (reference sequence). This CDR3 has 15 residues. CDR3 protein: CATSRAGGPVREQFF. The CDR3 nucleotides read TGTGCCACCAGCAGGGCGGGAGGGCCGGTCAGAGAGCAGTTCTTC.